This TCR beta chain was documented in a study of blood T cell repertoires in COVID-19. Study at large: The United States, Italy and Spain were the sources of the acute and convalescent COVID-19 samples.

The V and J ends lost 5 bases and 7 bases respectively, with 15 bases between them. Per the germline V gene, CDR1 is SGHDN and CDR2 is FVKESK. The CDR3 extends over 15 amino acids. Only in-frame clones appear in the TCRdb table, and some are missing; sequencing was by immunoSEQ multiplex PCR. This repertoire shows approximately 190,000 clones, approximately 84% found once; its top ten account for 7.5%. Recruits, aged roughly 18 to 100 years, lived in around 24 US areas. Participants' reported clinical history set cohort assignment. Symptom resolution, clearance, or two negative PCRs marked donors in Cohort 3 as recovered.

The sample was PBMCs or T cells enriched from blood (not recorded which). V and J are TRBV14 and TRBJ1-6, with D perhaps matching TRBD1 (5 bases). This receptor was obtained from a man in his forties or fifties who had recovered from COVID-19. The CDR3 loop reads CASSYTLGRNSPLHF. The CDR3 DNA sequence: TGTGCCAGCAGCTATACGTTGGGGCGAAATTCACCCCTCCACTTT.